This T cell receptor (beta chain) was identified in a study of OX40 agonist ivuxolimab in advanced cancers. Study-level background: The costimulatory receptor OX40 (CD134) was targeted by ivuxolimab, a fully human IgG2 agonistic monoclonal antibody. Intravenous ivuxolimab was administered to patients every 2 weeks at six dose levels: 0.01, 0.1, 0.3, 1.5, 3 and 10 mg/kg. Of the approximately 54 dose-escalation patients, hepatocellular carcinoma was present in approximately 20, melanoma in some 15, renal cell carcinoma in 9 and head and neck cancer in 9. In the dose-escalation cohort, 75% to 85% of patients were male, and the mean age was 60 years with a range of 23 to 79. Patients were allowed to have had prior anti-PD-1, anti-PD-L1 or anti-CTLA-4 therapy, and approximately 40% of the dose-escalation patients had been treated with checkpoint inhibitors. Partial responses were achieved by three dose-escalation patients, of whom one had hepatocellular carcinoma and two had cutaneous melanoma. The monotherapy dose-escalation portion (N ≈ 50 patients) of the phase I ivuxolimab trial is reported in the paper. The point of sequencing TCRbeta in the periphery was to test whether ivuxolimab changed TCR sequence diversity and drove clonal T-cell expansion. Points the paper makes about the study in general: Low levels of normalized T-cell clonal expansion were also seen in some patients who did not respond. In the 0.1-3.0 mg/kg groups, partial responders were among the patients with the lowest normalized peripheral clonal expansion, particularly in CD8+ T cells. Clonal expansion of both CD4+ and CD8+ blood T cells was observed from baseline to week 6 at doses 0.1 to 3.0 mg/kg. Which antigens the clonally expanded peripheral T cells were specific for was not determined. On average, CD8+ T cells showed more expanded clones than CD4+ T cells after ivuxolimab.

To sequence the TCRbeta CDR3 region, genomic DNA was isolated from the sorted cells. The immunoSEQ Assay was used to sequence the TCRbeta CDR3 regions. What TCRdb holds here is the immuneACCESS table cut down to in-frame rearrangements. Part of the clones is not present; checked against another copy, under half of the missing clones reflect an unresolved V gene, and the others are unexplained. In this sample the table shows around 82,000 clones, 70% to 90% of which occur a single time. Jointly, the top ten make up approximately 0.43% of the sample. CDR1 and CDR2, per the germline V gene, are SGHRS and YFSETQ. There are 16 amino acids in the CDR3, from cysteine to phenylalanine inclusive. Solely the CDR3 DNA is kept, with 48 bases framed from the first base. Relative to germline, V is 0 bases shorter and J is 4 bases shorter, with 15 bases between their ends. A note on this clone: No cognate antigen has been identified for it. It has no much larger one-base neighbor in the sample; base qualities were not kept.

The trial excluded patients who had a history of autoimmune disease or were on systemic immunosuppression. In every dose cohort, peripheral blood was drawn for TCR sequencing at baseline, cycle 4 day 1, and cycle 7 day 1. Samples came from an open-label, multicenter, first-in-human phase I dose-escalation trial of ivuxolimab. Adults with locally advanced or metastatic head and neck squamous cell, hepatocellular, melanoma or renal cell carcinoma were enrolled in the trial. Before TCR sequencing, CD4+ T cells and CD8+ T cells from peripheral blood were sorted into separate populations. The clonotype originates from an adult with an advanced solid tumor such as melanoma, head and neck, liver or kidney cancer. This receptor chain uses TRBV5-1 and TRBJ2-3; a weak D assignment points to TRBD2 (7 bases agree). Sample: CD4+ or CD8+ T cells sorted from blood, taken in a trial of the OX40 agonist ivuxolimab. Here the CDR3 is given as CASSLEGAGAADTQYF. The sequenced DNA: TGCGCCAGCAGCTTGGAAGGGGCGGGGGCCGCAGATACGCAGTATTTT.